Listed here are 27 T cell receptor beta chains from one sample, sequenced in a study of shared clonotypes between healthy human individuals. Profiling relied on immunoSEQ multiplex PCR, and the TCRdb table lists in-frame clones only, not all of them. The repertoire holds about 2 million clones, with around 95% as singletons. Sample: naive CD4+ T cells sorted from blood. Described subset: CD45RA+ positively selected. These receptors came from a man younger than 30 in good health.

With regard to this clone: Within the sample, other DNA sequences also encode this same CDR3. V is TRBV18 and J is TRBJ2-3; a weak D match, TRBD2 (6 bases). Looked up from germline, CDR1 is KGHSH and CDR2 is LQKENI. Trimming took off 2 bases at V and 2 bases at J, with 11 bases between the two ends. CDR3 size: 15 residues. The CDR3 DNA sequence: TGTGCCAGCTCACCAGCACGGGGGAACACAGATACGCAGTATTTT. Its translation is CASSPARGNTDTQYF.

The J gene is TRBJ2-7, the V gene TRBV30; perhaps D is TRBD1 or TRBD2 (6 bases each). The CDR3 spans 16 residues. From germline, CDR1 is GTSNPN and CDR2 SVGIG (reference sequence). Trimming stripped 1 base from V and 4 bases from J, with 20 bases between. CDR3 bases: TGTGCCTGGAGTGCCTCTGGGGGCCGGGGGCGATACGAGCAGTACTTC. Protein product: CAWSASGGRGRYEQYF.

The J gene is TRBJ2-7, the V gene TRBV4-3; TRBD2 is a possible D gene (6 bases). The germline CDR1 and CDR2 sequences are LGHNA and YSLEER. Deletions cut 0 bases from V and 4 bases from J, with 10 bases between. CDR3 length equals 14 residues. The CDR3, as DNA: TGCGCCAGCAGCCAAGATTTCGGGGGTTACGAGCAGTACTTC. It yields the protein CASSQDFGGYEQYF.

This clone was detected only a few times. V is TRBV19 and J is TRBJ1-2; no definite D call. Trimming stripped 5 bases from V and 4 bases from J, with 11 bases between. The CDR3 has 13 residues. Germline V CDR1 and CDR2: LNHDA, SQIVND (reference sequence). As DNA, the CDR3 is TGTGCCAGTAGTGTGCCGGGGTCCTATGGCTACACCTTC. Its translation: CASSVPGSYGYTF.

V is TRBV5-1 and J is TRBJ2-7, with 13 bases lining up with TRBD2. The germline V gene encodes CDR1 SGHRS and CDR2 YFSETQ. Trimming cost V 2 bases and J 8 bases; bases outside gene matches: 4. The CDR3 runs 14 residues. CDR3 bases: TGCGCCAGCAGCTTTGGGACTAGCGGGACACAGCAGTACTTC. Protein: CASSFGTSGTQQYF.

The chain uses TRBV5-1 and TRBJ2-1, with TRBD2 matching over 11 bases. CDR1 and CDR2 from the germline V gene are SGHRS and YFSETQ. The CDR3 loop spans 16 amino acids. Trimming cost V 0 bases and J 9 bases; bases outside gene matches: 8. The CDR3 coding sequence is TGCGCCAGCAGCTTGGAGGCTAGCGGGAGGCAAGGTGAGCAGTTCTTC. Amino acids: CASSLEASGRQGEQFF.

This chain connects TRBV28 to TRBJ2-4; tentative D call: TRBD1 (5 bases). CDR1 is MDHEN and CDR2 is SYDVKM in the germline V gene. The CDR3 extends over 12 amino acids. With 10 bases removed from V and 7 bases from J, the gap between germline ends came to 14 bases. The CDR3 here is CATGAAGNIQYF. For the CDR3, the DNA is TGTGCCACGGGCGCCGCAGGGAACATTCAGTACTTC.

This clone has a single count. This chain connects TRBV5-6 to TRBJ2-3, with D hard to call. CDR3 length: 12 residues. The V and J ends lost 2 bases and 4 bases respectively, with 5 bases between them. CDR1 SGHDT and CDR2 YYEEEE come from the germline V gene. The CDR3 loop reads CASSFASDTQYF. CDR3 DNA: TGTGCCAGCAGCTTCGCCTCAGATACGCAGTATTTT.

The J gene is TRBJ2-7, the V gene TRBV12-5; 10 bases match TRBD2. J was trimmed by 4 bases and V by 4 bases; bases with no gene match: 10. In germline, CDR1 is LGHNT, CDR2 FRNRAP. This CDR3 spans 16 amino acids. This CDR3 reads CASGSSSGRVVYEQYF. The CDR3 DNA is TGTGCTAGTGGTTCCTCAAGCGGGAGGGTGGTTTACGAGCAGTACTTC.

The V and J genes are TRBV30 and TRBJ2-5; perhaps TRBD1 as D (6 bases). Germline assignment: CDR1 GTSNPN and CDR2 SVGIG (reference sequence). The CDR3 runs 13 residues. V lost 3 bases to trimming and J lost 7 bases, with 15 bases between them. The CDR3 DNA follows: TGTGCCTGGAGCCCTTGGACAGAGGGGACCCAGTACTTC. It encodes CAWSPWTEGTQYF.

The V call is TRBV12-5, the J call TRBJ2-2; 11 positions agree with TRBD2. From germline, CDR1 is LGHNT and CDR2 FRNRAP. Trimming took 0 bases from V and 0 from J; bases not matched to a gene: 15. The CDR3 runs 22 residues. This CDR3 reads CASGLVLRGLAGGPTNTGELFF. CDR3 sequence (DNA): TGTGCTAGTGGTTTGGTATTACGGGGGCTAGCGGGAGGCCCTACGAACACCGGGGAGCTGTTTTTT.

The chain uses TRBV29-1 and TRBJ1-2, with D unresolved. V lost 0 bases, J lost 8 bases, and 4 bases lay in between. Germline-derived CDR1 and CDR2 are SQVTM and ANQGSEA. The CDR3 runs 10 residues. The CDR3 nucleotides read TGCAGCGTTGAAGAGGGCGGCTACACCTTC. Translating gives CSVEEGGYTF.

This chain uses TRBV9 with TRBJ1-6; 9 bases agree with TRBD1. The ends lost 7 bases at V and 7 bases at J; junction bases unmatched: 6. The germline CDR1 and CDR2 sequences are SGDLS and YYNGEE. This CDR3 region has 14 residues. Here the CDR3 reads CASRAGTGNSPLHF. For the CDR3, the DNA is TGTGCCAGCCGCGCCGGGACAGGGAATTCACCCCTCCACTTT.

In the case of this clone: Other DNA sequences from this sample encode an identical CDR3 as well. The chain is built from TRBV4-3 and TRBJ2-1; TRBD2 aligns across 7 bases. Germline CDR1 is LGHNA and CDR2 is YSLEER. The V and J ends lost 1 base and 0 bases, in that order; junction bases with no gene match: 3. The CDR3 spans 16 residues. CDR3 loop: CASSQGGGSSYNEQFF. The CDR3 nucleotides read TGCGCCAGCAGCCAAGGGGGCGGGAGCTCCTACAATGAGCAGTTCTTC.

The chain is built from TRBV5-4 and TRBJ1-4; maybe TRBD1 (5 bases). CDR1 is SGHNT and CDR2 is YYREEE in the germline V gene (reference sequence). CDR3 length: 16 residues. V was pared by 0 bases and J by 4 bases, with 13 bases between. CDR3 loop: CASSLAGAELNEKLFF. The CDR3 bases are TGTGCCAGCAGCTTGGCCGGGGCAGAACTTAATGAAAAACTGTTTTTT.

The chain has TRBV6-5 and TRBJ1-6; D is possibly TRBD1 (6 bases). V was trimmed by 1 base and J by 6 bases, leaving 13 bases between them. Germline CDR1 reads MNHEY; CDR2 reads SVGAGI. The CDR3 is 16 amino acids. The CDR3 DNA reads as TGTGCCAGCAGTTACTGGGGAGGGGGGGGTAATTCACCCCTCCACTTT. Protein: CASSYWGGGGNSPLHF.

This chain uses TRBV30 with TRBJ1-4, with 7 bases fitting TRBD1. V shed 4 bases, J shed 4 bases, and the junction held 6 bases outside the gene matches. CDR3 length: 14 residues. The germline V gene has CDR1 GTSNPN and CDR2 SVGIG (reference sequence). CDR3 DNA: TGTGCCTGGACGGTAGGACAGGTTAATGAAAAACTGTTTTTT. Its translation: CAWTVGQVNEKLFF.

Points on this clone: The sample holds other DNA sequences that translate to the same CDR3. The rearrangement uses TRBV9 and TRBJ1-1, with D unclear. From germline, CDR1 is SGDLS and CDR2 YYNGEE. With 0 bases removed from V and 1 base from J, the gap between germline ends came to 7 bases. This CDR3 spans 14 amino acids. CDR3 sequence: CASSVGPKNTEAFF. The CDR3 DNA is TGTGCCAGCAGCGTAGGGCCGAAGAACACTGAAGCTTTCTTT.

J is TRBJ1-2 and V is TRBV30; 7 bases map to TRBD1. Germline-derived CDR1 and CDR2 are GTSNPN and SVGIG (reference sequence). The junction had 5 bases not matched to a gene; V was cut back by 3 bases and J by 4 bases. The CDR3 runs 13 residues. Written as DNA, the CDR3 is TGTGCCTGGAGCCCGGGACAGCTCTATGGCTACACCTTC. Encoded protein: CAWSPGQLYGYTF.

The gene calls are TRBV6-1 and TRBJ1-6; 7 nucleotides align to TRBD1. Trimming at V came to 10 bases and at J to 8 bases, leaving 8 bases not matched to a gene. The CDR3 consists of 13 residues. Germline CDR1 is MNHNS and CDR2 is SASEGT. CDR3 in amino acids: CATSTGLDSPLHF. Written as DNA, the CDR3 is TGTGCCACTTCGACAGGGCTTGATTCACCCCTCCACTTT.

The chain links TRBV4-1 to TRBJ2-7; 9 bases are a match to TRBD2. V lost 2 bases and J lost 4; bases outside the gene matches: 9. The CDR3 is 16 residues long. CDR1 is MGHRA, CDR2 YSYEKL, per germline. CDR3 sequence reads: CASSQMLLREGYEQYF. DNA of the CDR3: TGCGCCAGCAGCCAAATGCTTTTGCGGGAGGGTTACGAGCAGTACTTC.

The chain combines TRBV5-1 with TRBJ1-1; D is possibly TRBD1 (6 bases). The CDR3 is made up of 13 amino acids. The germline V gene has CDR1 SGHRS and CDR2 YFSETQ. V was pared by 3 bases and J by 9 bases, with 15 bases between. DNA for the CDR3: TGCGCCAGCAGCTCCGGAGGGGGTGAGAAAGCTTTCTTT. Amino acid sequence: CASSSGGGEKAFF.

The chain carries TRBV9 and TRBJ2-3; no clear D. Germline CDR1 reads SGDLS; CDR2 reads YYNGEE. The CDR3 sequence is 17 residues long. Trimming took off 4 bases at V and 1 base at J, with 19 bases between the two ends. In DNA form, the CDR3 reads TGTGCCAGCAGCACTCACCAGGAAAGGCAGGGCACAGATACGCAGTATTTT. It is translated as CASSTHQERQGTDTQYF. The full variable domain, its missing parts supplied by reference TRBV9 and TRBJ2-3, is DSGVTQTPKHLITATGQRVTLRCSPRSGDLSVYWYQQSLDQGLQFLIQYYNGEERAKGNILERFSAQQFPDLHSELNLSSLELGDSALYFCASSTHQERQGTDTQYFGPGTRLTVL.

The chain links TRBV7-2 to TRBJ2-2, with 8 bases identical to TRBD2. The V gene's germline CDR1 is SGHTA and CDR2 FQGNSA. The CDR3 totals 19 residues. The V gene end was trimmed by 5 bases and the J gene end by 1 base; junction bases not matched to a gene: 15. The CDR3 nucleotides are TGTGCCAGCAGCCCCTTGGGATTAGCGGGGCGGAAGAACACCGGGGAGCTGTTTTTT. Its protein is CASSPLGLAGRKNTGELFF.

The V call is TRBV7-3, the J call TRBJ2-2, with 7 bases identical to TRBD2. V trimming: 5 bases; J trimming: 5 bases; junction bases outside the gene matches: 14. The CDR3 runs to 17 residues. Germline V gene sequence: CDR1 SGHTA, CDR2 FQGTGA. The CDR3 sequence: CASSPTSGGASTGELFF. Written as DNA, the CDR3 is TGTGCCAGCAGCCCCACGTCGGGGGGAGCTTCTACCGGGGAGCTGTTTTTT.

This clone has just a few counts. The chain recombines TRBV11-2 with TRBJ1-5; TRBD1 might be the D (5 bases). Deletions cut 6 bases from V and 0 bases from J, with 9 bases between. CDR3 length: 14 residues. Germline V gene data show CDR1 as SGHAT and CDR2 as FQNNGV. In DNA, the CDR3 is TGTGCCAGCAGATGGACAACTAGCAATCAGCCCCAGCATTTT. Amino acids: CASRWTTSNQPQHF.

CDR3 sequence (DNA): TGTGCCTGGGGAACAGGGGGAGCTGGAAACACCATATATTTT. This translates into CAWGTGGAGNTIYF. The gene calls are TRBV30 and TRBJ1-3; 8 nucleotides line up with TRBD1. The CDR3 totals 14 residues. V dropped 5 bases and J dropped 2; count of bases not matched to a gene: 5. CDR1 is GTSNPN and CDR2 is SVGIG in the germline V gene (reference sequence).